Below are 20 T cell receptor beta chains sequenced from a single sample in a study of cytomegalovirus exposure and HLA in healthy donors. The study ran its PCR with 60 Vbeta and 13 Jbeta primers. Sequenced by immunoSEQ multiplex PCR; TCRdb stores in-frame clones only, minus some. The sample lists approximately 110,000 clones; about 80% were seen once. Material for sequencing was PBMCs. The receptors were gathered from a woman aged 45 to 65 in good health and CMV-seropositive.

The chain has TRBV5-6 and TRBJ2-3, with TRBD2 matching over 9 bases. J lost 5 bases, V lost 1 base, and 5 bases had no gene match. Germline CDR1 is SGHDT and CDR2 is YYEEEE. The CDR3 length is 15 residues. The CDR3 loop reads CASSLFQRGEDTQYF. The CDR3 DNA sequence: TGTGCCAGCAGCTTGTTCCAGCGGGGGGAAGATACGCAGTATTTT.

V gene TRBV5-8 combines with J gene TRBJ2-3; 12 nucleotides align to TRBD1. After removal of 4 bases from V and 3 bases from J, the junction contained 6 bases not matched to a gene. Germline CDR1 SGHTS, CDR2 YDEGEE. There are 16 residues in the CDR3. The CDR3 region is CASSIGTGGATDTQYF. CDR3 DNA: TGTGCCAGCAGCATAGGGACAGGGGGCGCGACAGATACGCAGTATTTT. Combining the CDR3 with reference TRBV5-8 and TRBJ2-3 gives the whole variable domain EAGVTQSPTHLIKTRGQQATLRCSPISGHTSVYWYQQALGLGLQFLLWYDEGEERNRGNFPPRFSGRQFPNYSSELNVNALELEDSALYLCASSIGTGGATDTQYFGPGTRLTVL.

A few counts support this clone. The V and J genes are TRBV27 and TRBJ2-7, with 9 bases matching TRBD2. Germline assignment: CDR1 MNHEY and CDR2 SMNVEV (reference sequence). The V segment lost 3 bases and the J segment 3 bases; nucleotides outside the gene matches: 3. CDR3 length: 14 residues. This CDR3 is CASSLRGGYYEQYF. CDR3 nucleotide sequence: TGTGCCAGCAGTTTGCGGGGGGGGTACTACGAGCAGTACTTC.

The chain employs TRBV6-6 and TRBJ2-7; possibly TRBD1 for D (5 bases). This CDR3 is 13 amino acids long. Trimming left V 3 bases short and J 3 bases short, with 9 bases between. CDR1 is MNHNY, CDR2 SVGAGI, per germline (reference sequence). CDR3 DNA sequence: TGTGCCAGCAGTTATGAACAGGACTACGAGCAGTACTTC. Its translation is CASSYEQDYEQYF.

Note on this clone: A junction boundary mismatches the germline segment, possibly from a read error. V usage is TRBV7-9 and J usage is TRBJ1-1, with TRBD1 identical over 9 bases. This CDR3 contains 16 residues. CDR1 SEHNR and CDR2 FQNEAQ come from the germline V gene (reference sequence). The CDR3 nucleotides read TGTTCCAGCACCTTCTCCGGGACAGGGAGGAACACTGAAGCTTTCTTT. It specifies CSSTFSGTGRNTEAFF.

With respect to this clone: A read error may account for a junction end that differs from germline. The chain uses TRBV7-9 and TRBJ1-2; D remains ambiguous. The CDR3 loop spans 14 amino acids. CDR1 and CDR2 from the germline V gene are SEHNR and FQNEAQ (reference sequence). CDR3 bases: TGTTCCAGCACCCCCCGGACCGGACTGTATGGCTACACCTTC. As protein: CSSTPRTGLYGYTF.

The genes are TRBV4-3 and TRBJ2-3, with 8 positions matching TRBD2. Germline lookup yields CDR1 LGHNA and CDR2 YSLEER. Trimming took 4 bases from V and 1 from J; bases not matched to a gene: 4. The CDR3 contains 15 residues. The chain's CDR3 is CASSLAGIGTDTQYF. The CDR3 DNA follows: TGCGCCAGCAGCCTAGCGGGGATCGGCACAGATACGCAGTATTTT.

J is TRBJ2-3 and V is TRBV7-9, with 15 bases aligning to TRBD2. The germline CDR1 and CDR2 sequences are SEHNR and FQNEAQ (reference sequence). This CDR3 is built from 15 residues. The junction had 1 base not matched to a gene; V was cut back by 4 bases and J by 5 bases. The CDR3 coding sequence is TGTGCCAGCAGCTGGACTAGCGGGGGGGTAGATACGCAGTATTTT. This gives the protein CASSWTSGGVDTQYF.

The CDR3 sequence: CASTGTGVENIQYF. Written as DNA, the CDR3 is TGCGCCAGCACCGGGACAGGTGTGGAAAACATTCAGTACTTC. The V and J genes are TRBV5-1 and TRBJ2-4, with 8 bases lining up with TRBD1. Trimming cost V 6 bases and J 5 bases; bases outside gene matches: 7. CDR3 size: 14 residues. The germline V gene has CDR1 SGHRS and CDR2 YFSETQ. Filled out from reference TRBV5-1 and TRBJ2-4, the complete variable domain reads KAGVTQTPRYLIKTRGQQVTLSCSPISGHRSVSWYQQTPGQGLQFLFEYFSETQRNKGNFPGRFSGRQFSNSRSEMNVSTLELGDSALYLCASTGTGVENIQYFGAGTRLSVL.

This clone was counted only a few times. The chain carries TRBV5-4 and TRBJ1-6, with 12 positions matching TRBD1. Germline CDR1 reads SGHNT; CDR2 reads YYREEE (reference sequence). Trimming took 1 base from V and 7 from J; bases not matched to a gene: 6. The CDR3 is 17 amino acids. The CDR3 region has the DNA TGTGCCAGCAGCTTGACGGGACAGGGGGCTTGGAATTCACCCCTCCACTTT. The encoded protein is CASSLTGQGAWNSPLHF.

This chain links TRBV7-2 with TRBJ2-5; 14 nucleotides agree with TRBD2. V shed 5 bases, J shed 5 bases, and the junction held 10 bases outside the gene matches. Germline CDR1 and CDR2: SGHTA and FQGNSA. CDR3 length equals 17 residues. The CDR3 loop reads CASSPRLAGGAQETQYF. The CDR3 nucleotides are TGTGCCAGCAGCCCCCGACTAGCGGGAGGGGCACAGGAGACCCAGTACTTC.

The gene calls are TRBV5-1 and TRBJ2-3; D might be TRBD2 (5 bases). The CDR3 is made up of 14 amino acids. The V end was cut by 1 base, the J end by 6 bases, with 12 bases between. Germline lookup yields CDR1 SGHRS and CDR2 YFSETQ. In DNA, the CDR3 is TGCGCCAGCAGCTTGAGCACTAGTCTCGATACGCAGTATTTT. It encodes CASSLSTSLDTQYF.

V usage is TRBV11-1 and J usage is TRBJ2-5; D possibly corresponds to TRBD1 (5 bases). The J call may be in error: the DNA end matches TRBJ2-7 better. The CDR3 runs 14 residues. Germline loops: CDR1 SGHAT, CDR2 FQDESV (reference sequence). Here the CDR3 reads CASSLGPLSYEQYF. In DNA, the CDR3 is TGTGCCAGCAGCTTGGGGCCGTTGTCCTACGAGCAGTACTTC.

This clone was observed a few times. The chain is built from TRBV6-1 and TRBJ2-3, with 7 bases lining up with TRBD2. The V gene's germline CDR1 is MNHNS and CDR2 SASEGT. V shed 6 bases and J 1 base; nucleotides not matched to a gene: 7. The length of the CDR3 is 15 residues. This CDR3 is CASRDWGGGTDTQYF. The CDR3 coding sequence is TGTGCCAGCAGAGATTGGGGGGGAGGCACAGATACGCAGTATTTT.

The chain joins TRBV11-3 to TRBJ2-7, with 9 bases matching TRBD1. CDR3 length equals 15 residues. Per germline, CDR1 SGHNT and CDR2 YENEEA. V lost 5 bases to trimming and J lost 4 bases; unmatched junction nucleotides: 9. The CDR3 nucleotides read TGTGCCAGCAGCCCCGACGGGACAGGGAGGTACGAGCAGTACTTC. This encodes CASSPDGTGRYEQYF.

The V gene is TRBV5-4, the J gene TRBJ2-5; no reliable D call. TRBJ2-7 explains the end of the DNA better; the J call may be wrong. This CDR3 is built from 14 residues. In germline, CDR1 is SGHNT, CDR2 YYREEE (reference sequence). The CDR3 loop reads CASSLVSHAVEQYF. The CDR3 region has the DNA TGTGCCAGCAGCTTAGTCTCCCATGCTGTCGAGCAGTACTTC.

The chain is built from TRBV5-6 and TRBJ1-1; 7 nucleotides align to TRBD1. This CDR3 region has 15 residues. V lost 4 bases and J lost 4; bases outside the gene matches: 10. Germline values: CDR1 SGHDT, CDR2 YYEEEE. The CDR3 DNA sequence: TGTGCCAGCAGCCCCACGCCCAGGGGGTTCACTGAAGCTTTCTTT. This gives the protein CASSPTPRGFTEAFF.

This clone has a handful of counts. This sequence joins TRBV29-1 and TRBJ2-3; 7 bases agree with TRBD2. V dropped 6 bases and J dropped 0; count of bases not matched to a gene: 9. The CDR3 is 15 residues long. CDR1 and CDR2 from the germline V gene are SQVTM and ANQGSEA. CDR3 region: CSVGSRGGSTDTQYF. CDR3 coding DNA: TGCAGCGTCGGGTCAAGGGGAGGGAGCACAGATACGCAGTATTTT.

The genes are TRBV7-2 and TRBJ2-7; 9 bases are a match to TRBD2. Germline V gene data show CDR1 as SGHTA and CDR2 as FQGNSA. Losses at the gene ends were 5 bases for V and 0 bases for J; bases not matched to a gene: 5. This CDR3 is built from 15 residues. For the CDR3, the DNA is TGTGCCAGCAGCCCAACTAGCGGGCCCTCCTACGAGCAGTACTTC. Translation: CASSPTSGPSYEQYF. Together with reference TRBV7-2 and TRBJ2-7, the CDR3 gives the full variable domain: GAGVSQSPSNKVTEKGKDVELRCDPISGHTALYWYRQSLGQGLEFLIYFQGNSAPDKSGLPSDRFSAERTGGSVSTLTIQRTQQEDSAVYLCASSPTSGPSYEQYFGPGTRLTVT.

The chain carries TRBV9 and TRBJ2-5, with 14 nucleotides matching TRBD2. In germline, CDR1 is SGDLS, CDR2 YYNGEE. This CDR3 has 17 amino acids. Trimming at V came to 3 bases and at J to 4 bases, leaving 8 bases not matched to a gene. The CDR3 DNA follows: TGTGCCAGCAGCGAGGGGACTAGCGGGGGAGGGGGAGAGACCCAGTACTTC. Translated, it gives CASSEGTSGGGGETQYF.